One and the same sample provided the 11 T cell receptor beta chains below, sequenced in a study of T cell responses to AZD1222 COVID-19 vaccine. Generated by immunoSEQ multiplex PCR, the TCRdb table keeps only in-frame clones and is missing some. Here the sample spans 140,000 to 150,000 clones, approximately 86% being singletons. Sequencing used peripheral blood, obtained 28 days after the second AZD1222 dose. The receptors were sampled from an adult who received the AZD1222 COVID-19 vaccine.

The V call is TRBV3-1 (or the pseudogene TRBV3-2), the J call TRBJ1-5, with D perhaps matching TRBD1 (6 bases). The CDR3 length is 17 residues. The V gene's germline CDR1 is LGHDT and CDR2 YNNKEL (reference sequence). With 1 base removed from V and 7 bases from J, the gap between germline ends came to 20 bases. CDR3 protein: CASSQGAAGGGVQPQHF. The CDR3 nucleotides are TGTGCCAGCAGCCAAGGGGCCGCCGGGGGCGGCGTCCAGCCCCAGCATTTT.

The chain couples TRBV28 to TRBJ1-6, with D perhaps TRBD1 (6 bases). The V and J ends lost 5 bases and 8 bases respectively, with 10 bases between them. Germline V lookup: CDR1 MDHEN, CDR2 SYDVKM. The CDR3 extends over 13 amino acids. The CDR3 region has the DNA TGTGCCAGCAGTCCGGGGGGCTATTCACCCCTCCACTTT. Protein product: CASSPGGYSPLHF.

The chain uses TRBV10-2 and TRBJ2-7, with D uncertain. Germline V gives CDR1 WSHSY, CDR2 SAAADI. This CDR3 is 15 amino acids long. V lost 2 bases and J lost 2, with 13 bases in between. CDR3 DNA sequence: TGCGCCAGCAGTGAGGCACAGACGATTACCTACGAGCAGTACTTC. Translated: CASSEAQTITYEQYF.

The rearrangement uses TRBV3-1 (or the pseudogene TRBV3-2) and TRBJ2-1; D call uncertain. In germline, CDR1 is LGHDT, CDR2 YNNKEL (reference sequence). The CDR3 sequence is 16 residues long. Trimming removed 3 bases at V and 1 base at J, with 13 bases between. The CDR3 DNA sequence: TGTGCCAGCAGCCAGCTGGACCTAAGGTCCTACAATGAGCAGTTCTTC. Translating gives CASSQLDLRSYNEQFF.

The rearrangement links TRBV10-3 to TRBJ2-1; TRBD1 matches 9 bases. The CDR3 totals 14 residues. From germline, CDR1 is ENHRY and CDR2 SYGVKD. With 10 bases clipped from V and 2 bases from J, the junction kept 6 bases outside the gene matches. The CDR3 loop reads CATTGQGPYNEQFF. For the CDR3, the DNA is TGTGCCACCACGGGACAGGGACCCTACAATGAGCAGTTCTTC.

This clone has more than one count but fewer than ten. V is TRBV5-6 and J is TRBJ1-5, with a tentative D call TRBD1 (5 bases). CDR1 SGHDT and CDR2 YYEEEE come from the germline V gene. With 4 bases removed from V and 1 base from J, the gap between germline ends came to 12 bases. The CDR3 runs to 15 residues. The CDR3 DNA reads TGTGCCAGCAGCACCGGGACCCGAAGCAATCAGCCCCAGCATTTT. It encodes CASSTGTRSNQPQHF.

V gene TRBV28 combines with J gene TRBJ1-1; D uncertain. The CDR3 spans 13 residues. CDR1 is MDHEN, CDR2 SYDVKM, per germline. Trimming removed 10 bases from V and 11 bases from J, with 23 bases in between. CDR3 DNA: TGTGCCATACAACCCCCCGGTTCCCGTACCGCTTTCTTT. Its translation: CAIQPPGSRTAFF.

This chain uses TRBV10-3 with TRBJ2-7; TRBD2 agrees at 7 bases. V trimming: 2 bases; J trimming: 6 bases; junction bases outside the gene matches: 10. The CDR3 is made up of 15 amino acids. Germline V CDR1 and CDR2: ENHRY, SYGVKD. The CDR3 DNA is TGTGCCATCAGTGAGGGGGGGGTGGAGGGATCCGAGCAGTACTTC. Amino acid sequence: CAISEGGVEGSEQYF.

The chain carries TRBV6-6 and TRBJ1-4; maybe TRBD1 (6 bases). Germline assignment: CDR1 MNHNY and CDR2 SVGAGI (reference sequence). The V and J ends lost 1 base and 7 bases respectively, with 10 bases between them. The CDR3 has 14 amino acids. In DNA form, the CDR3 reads TGTGCCAGCAGTTACTTCGGGGGCGGTGAAAAACTGTTTTTT. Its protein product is CASSYFGGGEKLFF.

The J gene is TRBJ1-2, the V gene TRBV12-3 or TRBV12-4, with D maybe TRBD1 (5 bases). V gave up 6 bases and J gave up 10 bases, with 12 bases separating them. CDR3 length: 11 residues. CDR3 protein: CASSFIGHYTF. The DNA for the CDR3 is TGTGCCAGCAGCTTTATCGGACACTACACCTTC.

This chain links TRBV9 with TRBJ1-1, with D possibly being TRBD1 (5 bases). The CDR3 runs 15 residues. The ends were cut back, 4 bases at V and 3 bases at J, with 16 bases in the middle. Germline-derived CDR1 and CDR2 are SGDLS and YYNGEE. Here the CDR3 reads CASSPRTYGDTEAFF. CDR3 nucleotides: TGTGCCAGCAGCCCCCGGACATATGGGGACACTGAAGCTTTCTTT.